This entry lists 4 T cell receptor beta chains sequenced from one sample in a study of CD8 T cells in ankylosing spondylitis. A single record per CDR3 protein comes from TCRdb applying MiXCR to the 5' RACE reads. The sample records roughly 130,000 distinct CDR3 sequences, about 13% being singletons. Sequencing was performed on blood, either unsorted or a sorted T cell fraction (not recorded which). These TCRs come from a female donor with ankylosing spondylitis or in good health (not recorded which).

This clonotype came up a few times. The CDR3 reads CSARGPGSYEQYF. The CDR3 region has the DNA TGCAGTGCTAGAGGCCCAGGGTCCTACGAGCAGTACTTC. The chain combines TRBV20-1 with TRBJ2-7; maybe TRBD1 (5 bases). In germline, CDR1 is DFQATT, CDR2 SNEGSKA (reference sequence). The CDR3 has 13 amino acids. V gave up 1 base and J gave up 1 base, with 8 bases separating them.

The chain employs TRBV10-3 and TRBJ1-1; 11 nucleotides agree with TRBD1. V lost 5 bases, J lost 1 base, and 3 bases stayed unmatched. Germline CDR1 reads ENHRY; CDR2 reads SYGVKD. The CDR3 consists of 15 residues. CDR3 coding DNA: TGTGCCATCAGTCGGACAGGGGGCAGGAACACTGAAGCTTTCTTT. It codes for CAISRTGGRNTEAFF.

The V and J genes are TRBV6-5 and TRBJ2-7; D remains unclear. Trimming took off 2 bases at V and 5 bases at J, with 10 bases between the two ends. This CDR3 is built from 13 residues. Germline V CDR1 and CDR2: MNHEY, SVGAGI. CDR3 sequence reads: CASSYKGRNEQYF. The CDR3 DNA reads as TGTGCCAGCAGTTACAAGGGAAGGAACGAGCAGTACTTC.

This clonotype was detected only a few times. The J gene is TRBJ2-5, the V gene TRBV18, with a tentative D call TRBD2 (5 bases). Trimming took off 2 bases at V and 4 bases at J, with 17 bases between the two ends. Germline CDR1 KGHSH, CDR2 LQKENI. This CDR3 has 16 residues. CDR3 bases: TGTGCCAGCTCACCAAGAGGTAGCGCAATTTTAGAGACCCAGTACTTC. This translates into CASSPRGSAILETQYF. Full variable domain (outside the CDR3, taken from reference TRBV18 and TRBJ2-5): NAGVMQNPRHLVRRRGQEARLRCSPMKGHSHVYWYRQLPEEGLKFMVYLQKENIIDESGMPKERFSAEFPKEGPSILRIQQVVRGDSAAYFCASSPRGSAILETQYFGPGTRLLVL.